The 14 T cell receptor beta chains below come from one sample, sequenced in a study of T-cell reconstitution after alpha-beta-depleted transplantation in children. Preparing the TCRbeta library involved the use of unique molecular identifiers. TCRdb reprocessed the PCR reads with MiXCR, giving one entry per CDR3 protein. Of some 840,000 distinct CDR3 sequences in the sample, approximately 15% are singletons; the top ten hold approximately 4.5%. The sample was PBMCs, mostly from graft donor cells, taken 360 days after TCRalphabeta/CD19-depleted stem cell transplant. The receptors stem from a male patient younger than 18 who had a stem cell transplant for acute lymphoblastic leukemia, so the T cells may come from the graft donor.

The genes are TRBV5-1 and TRBJ1-1; D call uncertain. This CDR3 comprises 13 residues. Germline CDR1 and CDR2: SGHRS and YFSETQ. V shed 0 bases and J shed 8 bases, with 11 bases lying between them. CDR3 loop: CASSLEWSREAFF. DNA of the CDR3: TGCGCCAGCAGCTTGGAGTGGAGTCGAGAAGCTTTCTTT.

This clonotype was detected ten times or more. V usage is TRBV29-1 and J usage is TRBJ2-1, with D hard to call. V was cut by 4 bases and J by 0 bases, with 10 bases left in between. Germline CDR1 is SQVTM and CDR2 is ANQGSEA. The CDR3 contains 14 residues. The CDR3 spells CSVVGQSSYNEQFF. Written as DNA, the CDR3 is TGCAGCGTTGTCGGTCAGAGCTCCTACAATGAGCAGTTCTTC.

This clonotype was seen at least ten times. This chain's CDR3 is CSVEENGDRNYEQYF. CDR3 in DNA: TGCAGCGTTGAAGAGAATGGGGACAGAAACTACGAGCAGTACTTC. This chain links TRBV29-1 with TRBJ2-7; the match to TRBD1 covers 7 bases. V was clipped by 0 bases and J by 3 bases; unmatched bases: 8. Germline V gives CDR1 SQVTM, CDR2 ANQGSEA. The CDR3 extends over 15 amino acids.

This clonotype was seen ten or more times. This chain links TRBV20-1 with TRBJ2-1, with 7 bases aligning to TRBD2. CDR1 DFQATT and CDR2 SNEGSKA come from the germline V gene (reference sequence). This CDR3 is 11 amino acids long. The V gene end was trimmed by 3 bases and the J gene end by 8 bases; junction bases not matched to a gene: 1. The DNA of the CDR3 is TGCAGTGCTAGGGGGGGGGATGAGCAGTTCTTC. It specifies CSARGGDEQFF.

The V call is TRBV9, the J call TRBJ2-1, with TRBD2 as a possible D gene (5 bases). Germline CDR1 is SGDLS and CDR2 is YYNGEE. Trimming shortened V by 4 bases and J by 9 bases, and 17 bases separated the two germline ends. CDR3 length equals 14 residues. CDR3 amino acids: CASSPSGSSVEQFF. In DNA, the CDR3 is TGTGCCAGCAGCCCTAGTGGGAGCTCAGTTGAGCAGTTCTTC.

This clonotype was seen a few times. The chain uses TRBV2 and TRBJ2-1; the match to TRBD2 covers 8 bases. The CDR3 runs 15 residues. Per germline, CDR1 SNHLY and CDR2 FYNNEI. V trimming: 5 bases; J trimming: 0 bases; junction bases outside the gene matches: 3. The CDR3 DNA reads as TGTGCCAGCAGTAGCGGGAGCAGCTCCTACAATGAGCAGTTCTTC. Translation gives CASSSGSSSYNEQFF.

The table lists this clonotype with a few counts. CDR3 nucleotide sequence: TGTGCCAGCAGATTCCGTAGGGCTAGCCCCTACAATGAGCAGTTCTTC. This translates into CASRFRRASPYNEQFF. This chain connects TRBV7-9 to TRBJ2-1; D is perhaps TRBD2 (5 bases). CDR3 length: 16 amino acids. Germline V CDR1 and CDR2: SEHNR, FQNEAQ (reference sequence). Trimming stripped 6 bases from V and 2 bases from J, with 17 bases between.

This clonotype has a count of ten or more. The gene calls are TRBV12-3 or TRBV12-4 and TRBJ1-2, with TRBD1 matching 12 bases. The CDR3 is 14 residues long. Trimming cost V 8 bases and J 7 bases; bases outside gene matches: 8. The CDR3 spells CASGRDRGRAGYTF. The CDR3 region has the DNA TGTGCCAGCGGACGGGACAGGGGGCGGGCTGGCTACACCTTC.

This clonotype has more than one count but fewer than ten. J is TRBJ2-2 and V is TRBV3-1; possibly TRBD2 for D (6 bases). Trimming removed 7 bases from V and 6 bases from J, with 24 bases in between. The CDR3 is 17 residues long. Germline V gives CDR1 LGHDT, CDR2 YNNKEL (reference sequence). CDR3 nucleotides: TGTGCCAGCACCCCTGATTTTGGGCACCGGGGGTCCGGGGAGCTGTTTTTT. This gives the protein CASTPDFGHRGSGELFF. Together with reference TRBV3-1 and TRBJ2-2, the CDR3 gives the full variable domain: DTAVSQTPKYLVTQMGNDKSIKCEQNLGHDTMYWYKQDSKKFLKIMFSYNNKELIINETVPNRFSPKSPDKAHLNLHINSLELGDSAVYFCASTPDFGHRGSGELFFGEGSRLTVL.

This clonotype was counted between two and nine times. V gene TRBV18 combines with J gene TRBJ2-5, with 8 nucleotides matching TRBD1. The CDR3 has 16 amino acids. Germline V CDR1 and CDR2: KGHSH, LQKENI. Losses at the gene ends were 0 bases for V and 3 bases for J; bases not matched to a gene: 6. The CDR3 spells CASSPPGQGVKETQYF. As DNA, the CDR3 is TGTGCCAGCTCACCACCCGGACAGGGTGTTAAAGAGACCCAGTACTTC.

This clonotype was counted a few times. The V gene is TRBV2, the J gene TRBJ2-3; no reliable D call. The CDR3 covers 16 residues. The germline V gene encodes CDR1 SNHLY and CDR2 FYNNEI. With 8 bases removed from V and 2 bases from J, the gap between germline ends came to 20 bases. The CDR3 sequence: CASGPRAAAYTDTQYF. CDR3 in DNA: TGTGCCAGCGGGCCCCGGGCCGCTGCATACACAGATACGCAGTATTTT.

This clonotype was counted ten times or more. The J gene is TRBJ2-3, the V gene TRBV24-1; D unresolved. The CDR3 spans 17 residues. CDR1 is KGHDR and CDR2 is SFDVKD in the germline V gene. Trimming removed 5 bases at V and 0 bases at J, with 17 bases between. Written as DNA, the CDR3 is TGTGCCACCAGTGCCCTATCCAGTACCTCTAGCACAGATACGCAGTATTTT. Protein sequence: CATSALSSTSSTDTQYF.

This clonotype was observed a few times. The chain recombines TRBV28 with TRBJ2-7; D gene unclear. V was shortened by 2 bases and J by 3 bases, with 11 bases between the two germline ends. The CDR3 contains 14 residues. The germline gives CDR1 MDHEN, CDR2 SYDVKM. The CDR3 region has the DNA TGTGCCAGCAGTTTAGAGTCCTACGGCTACGAGCAGTACTTC. Amino acid sequence: CASSLESYGYEQYF. Filled out from reference TRBV28 and TRBJ2-7, the complete variable domain reads DVKVTQSSRYLVKRTGEKVFLECVQDMDHENMFWYRQDPGLGLRLIYFSYDVKMKEKGDIPEGYSVSREKKERFSLILESASTNQTSMYLCASSLESYGYEQYFGPGTRLTVT.

The CDR3 loop is CATSREKRLAGDNEQFF. In DNA, the CDR3 is TGTGCCACCAGCAGAGAAAAGAGGCTAGCGGGAGACAATGAGCAGTTCTTC. The gene calls are TRBV15 and TRBJ2-1; 10 bases align to TRBD2. Germline V gene lookup returns CDR1 LNHNV and CDR2 YYDKDF (reference sequence). This CDR3 spans 17 amino acids. Trimming took 0 bases from V and 5 from J; bases not matched to a gene: 7.